Shown below are 21 T cell receptor beta chains from a single sample sequenced in a study of cytomegalovirus exposure and HLA in healthy donors. The PCR had 60 Vbeta and 13 Jbeta primers. Assay: immunoSEQ multiplex PCR; the TCRdb copy retains only in-frame clones and omits some. The profile shows some 240,000 clones, around 73% of them singletons. Sequenced material: PBMCs. Receptors originate from a male donor in good health and CMV-seronegative.

The gene calls are TRBV7-2 and TRBJ2-7; D might be TRBD2 (5 bases). CDR1 is SGHTA, CDR2 FQGNSA, per germline. The CDR3 runs 14 residues. Trimming stripped 4 bases from V and 0 bases from J, with 10 bases between. CDR3 region: CASSSGLLSYEQYF. CDR3 nucleotides: TGTGCCAGCAGCTCCGGACTTCTCTCCTACGAGCAGTACTTC.

The rearrangement links TRBV15 to TRBJ2-7, with D perhaps matching TRBD1 (5 bases). The V and J ends lost 1 base and 3 bases respectively, with 7 bases between them. This CDR3 has 13 amino acids. Germline CDR1 is LNHNV and CDR2 is YYDKDF (reference sequence). CDR3 DNA sequence: TGTGCCACCAGCAGAGGACAGATCTACGAGCAGTACTTC. It yields the protein CATSRGQIYEQYF. Variable domain in full (rest from reference TRBV15 and TRBJ2-7): DAMVIQNPRYQVTQFGKPVTLSCSQTLNHNVMYWYQQKSSQAPKLLFHYYDKDFNNEADTPDNFQSRRPNTSFCFLDIRSPGLGDTAMYLCATSRGQIYEQYFGPGTRLTVT.

This clone turned up a few times. This sequence joins TRBV5-6 and TRBJ2-1, with 7 bases lining up with TRBD2. Germline trimming cut 4 bases from V and 9 bases from J; bases unmatched to any gene: 10. Germline CDR1 SGHDT, CDR2 YYEEEE. The CDR3 totals 14 residues. The CDR3 sequence: CASSPGLDNSEQFF. The CDR3 coding sequence is TGTGCCAGCAGCCCCGGACTAGATAATAGTGAGCAGTTCTTC.

The rearrangement uses TRBV7-6 and TRBJ2-3; 8 bases are a match to TRBD2. The germline CDR1 and CDR2 sequences are SGHVS and FNYEAQ. The V and J ends lost 5 bases and 3 bases, in that order; junction bases with no gene match: 10. CDR3 length: 16 residues. The CDR3 loop reads CASSPGGGRGTDTQYF. Written as DNA, the CDR3 is TGTGCCAGCAGCCCCGGGGGGGGCAGGGGAACAGATACGCAGTATTTT.

This chain uses TRBV28 with TRBJ2-6; a possible D gene is TRBD2 (6 bases). Germline V gene data show CDR1 as MDHEN and CDR2 as SYDVKM. CDR3 length: 16 residues. Between the trimmed V and J ends, which lost 7 bases and 0 bases, there was a span of 13 bases. In DNA form, the CDR3 reads TGTGCCAGCACCAAGGGGCGGGACTCTGGGGCCAACGTCCTGACTTTC. It yields the protein CASTKGRDSGANVLTF. Supplemented by reference TRBV28 and TRBJ2-6, the full variable domain reads DVKVTQSSRYLVKRTGEKVFLECVQDMDHENMFWYRQDPGLGLRLIYFSYDVKMKEKGDIPEGYSVSREKKERFSLILESASTNQTSMYLCASTKGRDSGANVLTFGAGSRLTVL.

The rearrangement links TRBV10-3 to TRBJ2-7; a weak D match, TRBD1 (6 bases). CDR3 length: 16 amino acids. Germline V gives CDR1 ENHRY, CDR2 SYGVKD. Trimming took 2 bases from V and 3 from J, leaving 17 bases between them. The CDR3 sequence: CAISEPQRGQIYEQYF. CDR3 coding DNA: TGTGCCATCAGTGAGCCCCAACGCGGACAGATCTACGAGCAGTACTTC.

The CDR3 DNA follows: TGCAGCGTTACCACAGGGATCGATGAGCAGTTCTTC. This codes for CSVTTGIDEQFF. This sequence joins TRBV29-1 and TRBJ2-1; D perhaps matches TRBD1 (6 bases). The V gene lost 5 bases and the J gene lost 8 bases, with 13 bases spanning the gap. The length of the CDR3 is 12 residues. Germline CDR1 SQVTM, CDR2 ANQGSEA.

V is TRBV5-1 and J is TRBJ1-1, with D possibly being TRBD1 (5 bases). This CDR3 is built from 15 residues. V dropped 4 bases and J dropped 6 bases, with 19 bases sitting between them. Germline CDR1 reads SGHRS; CDR2 reads YFSETQ. CDR3 nucleotides: TGCGCCAGCAGCGGGGGGATCGGTGTATTTTCTGAAGCTTTCTTT. Amino acid sequence: CASSGGIGVFSEAFF.

The chain links TRBV28 to TRBJ1-1, with D possibly matching TRBD1 (6 bases). Per germline, CDR1 MDHEN and CDR2 SYDVKM. This CDR3 has 11 amino acids. The DNA of the CDR3 is TGTTTCATTACAACAGGGACTGAAGCTTTCTTT. Translated, it gives CFITTGTEAFF.

V usage is TRBV5-8 and J usage is TRBJ2-7; 8 bases line up with TRBD2. Trimming cost V 4 bases and J 2 bases; bases outside gene matches: 17. Germline CDR1 and CDR2: SGHTS and YDEGEE. The CDR3 has 18 residues. In DNA, the CDR3 is TGTGCCAGCAGCCGACTTCTACTTAGCGGGGTCCCCCCCTACGAGCAGTACTTC. It translates to CASSRLLLSGVPPYEQYF.

This chain joins TRBV7-9 and TRBJ2-2; D call uncertain. The CDR3 contains 17 residues. V was trimmed by 1 base and J by 1 base, leaving 13 bases between them. Germline V gene data show CDR1 as SEHNR and CDR2 as FQNEAQ (reference sequence). The DNA of the CDR3 is TGTGCCAGCAGCTTAGAATTAAGGAGACTGAACACCGGGGAGCTGTTTTTT. It encodes CASSLELRRLNTGELFF.

CDR3 DNA: TGTGCCAGCAACGGCGGTGCCGGGGAGCTGTTTTTT. Protein product: CASNGGAGELFF. The gene calls are TRBV2 and TRBJ2-2; D is undetermined. Trimming left V 7 bases short and J 6 bases short, with 9 bases between. CDR3 length equals 12 residues. Germline CDR1 is SNHLY and CDR2 is FYNNEI.

The chain joins TRBV14 to TRBJ2-4; D is perhaps TRBD1 (5 bases). V was pared by 0 bases and J by 11 bases, with 11 bases between. The CDR3 runs 13 residues. From germline, CDR1 is SGHDN and CDR2 FVKESK. CDR3 DNA sequence: TGTGCCAGCAGCCAAGATCTTAGGGGCGTTCAGTACTTC. It codes for CASSQDLRGVQYF.

This chain links TRBV7-9 with TRBJ2-2, with 7 bases matching TRBD1. The junction had 6 bases not matched to a gene; V was cut back by 8 bases and J by 3 bases. This CDR3 is built from 14 residues. The germline V gene encodes CDR1 SEHNR and CDR2 FQNEAQ (reference sequence). CDR3 sequence: CASWGQRDTGELFF. The CDR3, as DNA: TGTGCCAGCTGGGGACAGAGGGACACCGGGGAGCTGTTTTTT.

The table lists this clone with a few counts. This chain's CDR3 is CASSYSSTPGGETQYF. CDR3 sequence (DNA): TGTGCCAGCAGTTACTCCTCCACGCCGGGCGGGGAGACCCAGTACTTC. This sequence joins TRBV6-5 and TRBJ2-5, with D perhaps TRBD2 (5 bases). Trimming took off 0 bases at V and 5 bases at J, with 16 bases between the two ends. Germline CDR1 reads MNHEY; CDR2 reads SVGAGI. The CDR3 extends over 16 amino acids.

This clone has a single count. The chain combines TRBV10-2 with TRBJ2-1; 14 nucleotides align to TRBD2. V shed 6 bases, J shed 6 bases, and the junction held 7 bases outside the gene matches. CDR3 length: 16 residues. Per germline, CDR1 WSHSY and CDR2 SAAADI. The CDR3: CASREAGTSGSNEQFF. CDR3 DNA: TGCGCCAGCAGGGAAGCCGGGACTAGCGGGAGCAATGAGCAGTTCTTC.

The chain recombines TRBV28 with TRBJ1-2; 10 bases map to TRBD1. The germline gives CDR1 MDHEN, CDR2 SYDVKM. The CDR3 has 14 residues. Germline trimming cut 7 bases from V and 2 bases from J; bases unmatched to any gene: 4. The CDR3 region has the DNA TGTGCCAGCAAGCGACAGGGGGCGAACTATGGCTACACCTTC. Translating gives CASKRQGANYGYTF.

V is TRBV28 and J is TRBJ2-5; 16 positions match TRBD2. CDR3 size: 17 residues. Germline V CDR1 and CDR2: MDHEN, SYDVKM. Trimming cost V 4 bases and J 7 bases; bases outside gene matches: 9. CDR3 sequence: CASSSPRGTSGRGTQYF. CDR3 sequence (DNA): TGTGCCAGCAGTTCCCCCCGCGGGACTAGCGGGAGGGGGACCCAGTACTTC.

This chain connects TRBV2 to TRBJ1-2; D is uncertain. Trimming cost V 11 bases and J 10 bases, with 14 bases left between them. Germline CDR1 is SNHLY and CDR2 is FYNNEI. This CDR3 comprises 10 residues. The CDR3 region is CARGISSYTF. DNA of the CDR3: TGTGCCCGGGGTATCAGTTCCTACACCTTC.

This sequence joins TRBV7-6 and TRBJ2-2, with 7 bases fitting TRBD2. Germline V gives CDR1 SGHVS, CDR2 FNYEAQ. This CDR3 comprises 15 residues. V was clipped by 5 bases and J by 7 bases; unmatched bases: 10. CDR3 sequence reads: CASSPQRDGYGELFF. The CDR3 coding sequence is TGTGCCAGCAGCCCACAGCGGGACGGGTACGGGGAGCTGTTTTTT.

V usage is TRBV27 and J usage is TRBJ1-5; no definite D call. CDR1 MNHEY and CDR2 SMNVEV come from the germline V gene (reference sequence). The CDR3 runs 13 residues. V lost 4 bases and J 5 bases, leaving 9 bases between the germline ends. This chain's CDR3 is CASSSTADQPQHF. The DNA for the CDR3 is TGTGCCAGCAGTTCAACAGCCGATCAGCCCCAGCATTTT.